The text below deals with one T cell receptor beta chain. Its antigen has not been determined. Base qualities are not provided; no much larger clone lies one nucleotide away. Reads for this sample came from an Illumina NovaSeq 6000. Using 5'RACE with constant-segment primers, TCRalpha and TCRbeta cDNA libraries were constructed, with sample barcodes and unique molecular identifiers added in the process. RNA was extracted from every sample with Trizol reagent. Libraries were amplified in two PCR steps, with a second sample barcode and Illumina TruSeq adapters added in the second step. Sequencing of the libraries was done on an Illumina NovaSeq, producing 2 x 150 bp paired-end reads. As for the original processing: Reads were demultiplexed and collapsed into UMI-guided consensus sequences with migec v1.2.7. With mixcr v2.1.11, UMI consensuses were aligned to TRA and TRB V and J templates and assembled into clonotypes. Clonotypes were classified as expanded or contracted when called significant by both edgeR and NoisET, with noise models trained on biological replicates. edgeR calls used a false discovery rate-adjusted p below 0.01 and a log2 fold-change threshold of 1. As an exploratory analysis of dynamics, max-normalized trajectories of the 1000 most abundant clonotypes were examined by PCA with hierarchical clustering. Separately sequenced CD4+ and CD8+ repertoires were used to assign the CD4 or CD8 phenotype of responding clones. TCRdb reanalyzed the raw reads on its own, using fastp at Q25 for trimming and MiXCR for clone calling, and kept in-frame beta chains. CDR3 protein sequences are deduplicated, and each keeps its most common genes and DNA. These V and J calls derive from TCRdb rather than the authors' analysis. The sample contains 150,000 to 200,000 distinct CDR3 sequences, about a fifth of them found a single time. Approximately 4% of the sample belongs to the ten largest clones.

PBMCs were isolated by Ficoll-Paque density gradient centrifugation. Germline trimming: 4 bases from V, 0 bases from J; junction bases outside gene matches: 13. Via the germline V gene, CDR1 is SGHTA and CDR2 FQGNSA. The CDR3 sequence holds 19 residues, the cysteine and phenylalanine included. The sequence is cut down to CDR3 DNA, 57 bases in frame from base 1. The data are from a study of T-cell memory formation after mild COVID-19 (dated by TCRdb to the early 2020s). In terms of the full investigation: TCR sequence clusters from the two donors were largely donor specific. In two donors, T-cell clones that expanded and contracted after mild COVID-19 were tracked by sequencing TCRalpha and TCRbeta repertoires over time. Two young, previously healthy adult volunteers made up the cohort, one male and one female.

What the study reported, not specific to this receptor: Contracting CD4+ clones appeared mostly in the CM and EM memory subsets, whereas CD8+ clones were enriched in EMRA. Whether the second-wave clones peaking on day 37 were SARS-CoV-2 specific was not confirmed. From day 15 to 85, contracting clones showed balanced CD4/CD8 phenotypes, whereas a second wave of clones that expanded from day 15 to 37 leaned towards CD4+. The study covered only a couple of mild cases, and larger cohorts including severe cases with pre-infection samples were considered necessary. Some responding clones were detected in pre-infection memory, suggesting pre-existing cross-reactive memory T cells joined the SARS-CoV-2 response.

The chain joins TRBV7-2 to TRBJ2-3; 10 of the junction bases match TRBD2. The sample was PBMCs or a T cell subset sorted from them (not recorded which). The sequence came from a man younger than 35 who had mild COVID-19 (a few samples of this study predate the infection). The sample titles of this study are shuffled in the database, so cell type and time point are left out; the donor was told from shared clones. The DNA reads TGTGCCAGCAGCTACCCCGCCGGGACTAGCGTCTCTAGCACAGATACGCAGTATTTT. Its translation is CASSYPAGTSVSSTDTQYF.